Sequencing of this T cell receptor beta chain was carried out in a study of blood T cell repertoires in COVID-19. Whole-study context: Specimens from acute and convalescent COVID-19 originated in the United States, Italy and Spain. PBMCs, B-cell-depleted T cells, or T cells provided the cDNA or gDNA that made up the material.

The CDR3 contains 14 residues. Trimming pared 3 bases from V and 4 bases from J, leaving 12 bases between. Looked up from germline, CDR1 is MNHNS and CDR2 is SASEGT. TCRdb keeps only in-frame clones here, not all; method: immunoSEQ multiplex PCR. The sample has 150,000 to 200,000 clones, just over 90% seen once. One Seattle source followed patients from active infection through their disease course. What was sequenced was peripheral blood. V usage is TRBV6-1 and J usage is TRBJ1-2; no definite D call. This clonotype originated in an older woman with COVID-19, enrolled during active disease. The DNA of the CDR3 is TGTGCCAGCAGTGACGCCGGGAGCCCCTATGGCTACACCTTC. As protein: CASSDAGSPYGYTF.